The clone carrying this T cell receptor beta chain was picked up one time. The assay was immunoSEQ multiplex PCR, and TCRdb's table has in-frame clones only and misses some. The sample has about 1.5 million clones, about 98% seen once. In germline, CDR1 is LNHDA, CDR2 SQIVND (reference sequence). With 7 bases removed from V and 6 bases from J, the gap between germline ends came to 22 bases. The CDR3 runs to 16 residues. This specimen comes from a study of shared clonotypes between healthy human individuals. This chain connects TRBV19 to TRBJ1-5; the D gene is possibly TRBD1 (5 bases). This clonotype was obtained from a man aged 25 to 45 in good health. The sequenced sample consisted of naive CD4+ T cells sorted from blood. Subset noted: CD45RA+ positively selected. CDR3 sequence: CASTPGAPRGGQPQHF. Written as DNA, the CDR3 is TGTGCCAGTACACCAGGCGCCCCAAGGGGAGGTCAGCCCCAGCATTTT.